The next 19 T cell receptor beta chains were all read from a single sample in a study of blood T cell repertoires in COVID-19. Profiling relied on immunoSEQ multiplex PCR, and the TCRdb table lists in-frame clones only, not all of them. Of roughly 400,000 clones detected, roughly 90% appear once; the ten largest clones hold 2% to 2.5%. The material sequenced was PBMCs or T cells enriched from blood (not recorded which). Receptors were obtained from a woman in her thirties or forties with acute COVID-19.

Concerning this clone itself: This CDR3 is also generated by other DNA sequences in the sample. This chain uses TRBV5-1 with TRBJ1-1, with D maybe TRBD1 (5 bases). Looked up from germline, CDR1 is SGHRS and CDR2 is YFSETQ. The CDR3 contains 14 residues. Deletions cut 0 bases from V and 2 bases from J, with 8 bases between. The CDR3 coding sequence is TGCGCCAGCAGCTTGGGACAGAGTAACACTGAAGCTTTCTTT. Amino acid sequence: CASSLGQSNTEAFF.

This clone occurred a few times. The rearrangement uses TRBV5-1 and TRBJ2-1; D possibly corresponds to TRBD1 (6 bases). The V end lost 4 bases, the J end lost 1 base, and 18 bases lay between the germline ends. This CDR3 comprises 17 residues. Germline CDR1 reads SGHRS; CDR2 reads YFSETQ. CDR3 protein: CASSHVGTPTSYNEQFF. The CDR3 DNA reads TGCGCCAGCAGCCACGTAGGGACACCTACTTCCTACAATGAGCAGTTCTTC.

On this clone: Different DNA sequences within this sample yield the same CDR3. V and J are TRBV18 and TRBJ2-7; a possible D gene is TRBD2 (6 bases). The V end was cut by 2 bases, the J end by 1 base, with 6 bases between. This CDR3 is built from 13 residues. CDR1 KGHSH and CDR2 LQKENI come from the germline V gene. The CDR3 bases are TGTGCCAGCTCACCAAGCGGGTCCTACGAGCAGTACTTC. Protein sequence: CASSPSGSYEQYF. Together with reference TRBV18 and TRBJ2-7, the CDR3 gives the full variable domain: NAGVMQNPRHLVRRRGQEARLRCSPMKGHSHVYWYRQLPEEGLKFMVYLQKENIIDESGMPKERFSAEFPKEGPSILRIQQVVRGDSAAYFCASSPSGSYEQYFGPGTRLTVT.

V and J are TRBV3-1 (or the pseudogene TRBV3-2) and TRBJ1-1; D is ambiguous. Between the trimmed V and J ends, which lost 4 bases and 6 bases, there was a span of 9 bases. There are 12 residues in the CDR3. From germline, CDR1 is LGHDT and CDR2 YNNKEL (reference sequence). The CDR3 DNA reads TGTGCCAGCAGCCCCGGGAGTCCTGAAGCTTTCTTT. Its protein is CASSPGSPEAFF.

The J gene is TRBJ2-3, the V gene TRBV9; D possibly corresponds to TRBD2 (6 bases). V was pared by 0 bases and J by 5 bases, with 13 bases between. The CDR3 contains 15 residues. CDR1 is SGDLS and CDR2 is YYNGEE in the germline V gene. Here the CDR3 DNA reads TGTGCCAGCAGCGTAGTAGGAGGGTCAGGAGATACGCAGTATTTT. Amino acid sequence: CASSVVGGSGDTQYF.

J is TRBJ2-7 and V is TRBV6-5; 9 nucleotides align to TRBD1. Germline V gene data show CDR1 as MNHEY and CDR2 as SVGAGI. The CDR3 extends over 15 amino acids. With V trimmed by 6 bases and J by 4 bases, 10 bases remained unmatched. The CDR3 spells CASRPTGGAGYEQYF. CDR3 in DNA: TGTGCCAGCAGGCCTACAGGGGGCGCAGGGTACGAGCAGTACTTC.

J is TRBJ1-3 and V is TRBV6-5; a weak D match, TRBD1 (6 bases). Trimming removed 3 bases at V and 1 base at J, with 13 bases between. Germline CDR1 and CDR2: MNHEY and SVGAGI. This CDR3 is built from 16 residues. The CDR3 sequence is CASSYSTGQSGNTIYF. As DNA, the CDR3 is TGTGCCAGCAGTTATTCTACAGGGCAGTCTGGAAACACCATATATTTT.

The chain combines TRBV19 with TRBJ1-2; D remains ambiguous. Germline V CDR1 and CDR2: LNHDA, SQIVND (reference sequence). This CDR3 has 15 amino acids. Trimming removed 3 bases from V and 1 base from J, with 12 bases in between. CDR3 sequence reads: CASSMGLTDNYGYTF. CDR3 in DNA: TGTGCCAGTAGTATGGGCTTGACGGATAACTATGGCTACACCTTC.

The chain is built from TRBV19 and TRBJ2-5, with 10 bases that match TRBD2. The CDR3 is 16 amino acids. Germline CDR1 LNHDA, CDR2 SQIVND (reference sequence). The V and J ends lost 3 bases and 1 base, in that order; junction bases with no gene match: 5. The CDR3: CASSIRASGGQETQYF. CDR3 DNA sequence: TGTGCCAGTAGTATTAGGGCTAGCGGGGGCCAAGAGACCCAGTACTTC.

The chain employs TRBV5-6 and TRBJ2-7; 7 positions agree with TRBD1. Trimming cost V 0 bases and J 2 bases; bases outside gene matches: 11. This CDR3 has 17 amino acids. Looked up from germline, CDR1 is SGHDT and CDR2 is YYEEEE. CDR3 residues: CASSLGGDRVSPYEQYF. The CDR3 region has the DNA TGTGCCAGCAGCTTGGGGGGTGACAGGGTCTCGCCCTACGAGCAGTACTTC.

The chain has TRBV18 and TRBJ1-2; 7 bases fit TRBD1. CDR3 length: 16 residues. Germline V gives CDR1 KGHSH, CDR2 LQKENI. The ends lost 2 bases at V and 0 bases at J; junction bases unmatched: 6. CDR3 protein: CASSPGGGASNYGYTF. The CDR3 nucleotides read TGTGCCAGCTCACCAGGAGGGGGCGCTTCTAACTATGGCTACACCTTC.

V gene TRBV27 combines with J gene TRBJ1-2; no reliable D call. V lost 5 bases to trimming and J lost 6 bases, with 16 bases between them. Germline values: CDR1 MNHEY, CDR2 SMNVEV (reference sequence). The CDR3 is 14 residues long. The CDR3 reads CASSLFPLGDGYTF. The CDR3 bases are TGTGCCAGCAGTCTTTTCCCGCTCGGAGATGGCTACACCTTC.

This clone was detected a few times. Other DNA sequences in the sample encode the same CDR3. This sequence joins TRBV20-1 and TRBJ2-5, with 12 bases lining up with TRBD2. The CDR3 runs 17 residues. The V gene's germline CDR1 is DFQATT and CDR2 SNEGSKA (reference sequence). The V and J ends lost 3 bases and 0 bases, in that order; junction bases with no gene match: 8. The DNA of the CDR3 is TGCAGTGCTAGTGCCGGACTAGCGGGGTTAAACCAAGAGACCCAGTACTTC. Its protein product is CSASAGLAGLNQETQYF.

The chain employs TRBV9 and TRBJ1-6; 7 nucleotides match TRBD1. Losses at the gene ends were 3 bases for V and 6 bases for J; bases not matched to a gene: 3. Germline loops: CDR1 SGDLS, CDR2 YYNGEE. CDR3 length: 14 amino acids. The CDR3 reads CASSAGQANSPLHF. CDR3 DNA sequence: TGTGCCAGCAGCGCCGGACAGGCTAATTCACCCCTCCACTTT.

The chain couples TRBV6-2 or TRBV6-3 to TRBJ2-1, with 10 bases identical to TRBD2. CDR1 is MNHEY and CDR2 is SVGEGT in the germline V gene. V trimming: 2 bases; J trimming: 0 bases; junction bases outside the gene matches: 10. The CDR3 loop spans 19 amino acids. CDR3 loop: CASSYTASGGPSSYNEQFF. The CDR3 coding sequence is TGTGCCAGCAGTTACACGGCTAGCGGGGGACCGAGCTCCTACAATGAGCAGTTCTTC.

J is TRBJ1-1 and V is TRBV9; no definite D call. Germline V lookup: CDR1 SGDLS, CDR2 YYNGEE. This CDR3 region has 16 residues. The V and J ends lost 3 bases and 1 base respectively, with 16 bases between them. Here the CDR3 reads CASSADSSGRNTEAFF. The DNA of the CDR3 is TGTGCCAGCAGCGCTGACTCCTCCGGTCGGAACACTGAAGCTTTCTTT.

The rearrangement links TRBV2 to TRBJ1-1, with TRBD1 matching 7 bases. The CDR3 consists of 14 residues. V lost 7 bases and J lost 6; bases outside the gene matches: 11. Germline V gene sequence: CDR1 SNHLY, CDR2 FYNNEI. CDR3 DNA: TGTGCCAGCACCGTGACAGGGAACGCGGCTGAAGCTTTCTTT. Residues: CASTVTGNAAEAFF.

J is TRBJ1-4 and V is TRBV24-1; TRBD1 might be the D (5 bases). This CDR3 is built from 17 residues. CDR1 and CDR2 (germline): KGHDR, SFDVKD. Trimming removed 4 bases from V and 5 bases from J, with 19 bases in between. This CDR3 is CATSDSTDPLGNEKLFF. The CDR3 bases are TGTGCCACCAGTGACTCGACAGATCCCCTGGGGAATGAAAAACTGTTTTTT.

The gene calls are TRBV19 and TRBJ1-2; no definite D call. CDR1 and CDR2 from the germline V gene are LNHDA and SQIVND (reference sequence). This CDR3 comprises 11 residues. Trimming pared 7 bases from V and 5 bases from J, leaving 8 bases between. The CDR3 is CASKTVYGYTF. In DNA, the CDR3 is TGTGCCAGTAAAACAGTTTATGGCTACACCTTC.